Listed here are 8 T cell receptor beta chains from one sample, sequenced in a study of blood T cell repertoires in COVID-19. Measured with immunoSEQ multiplex PCR; TCRdb has only the in-frame clones, and not every one. The sample lists 15,000 to 20,000 clones; roughly 87% were seen once. The specimen was peripheral blood. These receptors were collected from a woman in her seventies with active COVID-19.

The chain links TRBV27 to TRBJ2-2; 11 bases fit TRBD1. V lost 5 bases, J lost 5 bases, and 10 bases stayed unmatched. Germline assignment: CDR1 MNHEY and CDR2 SMNVEV (reference sequence). The CDR3 contains 17 residues. CDR3 in amino acids: CASSRGQGARLTGELFF. The DNA for the CDR3 is TGTGCCAGCAGTAGAGGACAGGGGGCGCGGCTGACCGGGGAGCTGTTTTTT.

The CDR3, as DNA: TGTGCCAGCAGCTTAGACGACAGGGAAGGGGCCAAAAACATTCAGTACTTC. It is translated as CASSLDDREGAKNIQYF. This chain links TRBV7-8 with TRBJ2-4; 7 bases are a match to TRBD1. The CDR3 has 17 amino acids. Germline loops: CDR1 SGHVS, CDR2 FQNEAQ. The V segment lost 1 base and the J segment 1 base; nucleotides outside the gene matches: 7.

This clone was found once. One junction end disagrees with the germline gene, perhaps due to a read error. The chain carries TRBV4-1 and TRBJ2-7, with TRBD2 matching over 8 bases. The germline gives CDR1 MGHRA, CDR2 YSYEKL. The CDR3 contains 14 residues. This chain's CDR3 is CASSQDVYWREVAF. In DNA form, the CDR3 reads TGCGCCAGCAGCCAAGATGTTTACTGGCGGGAGGTTGCCTTC.

The chain couples TRBV19 to TRBJ1-4, with a possible D match to TRBD1 (6 bases). The CDR3 loop spans 14 amino acids. CDR1 and CDR2 from the germline V gene are LNHDA and SQIVND (reference sequence). V dropped 3 bases and J dropped 4 bases, with 9 bases sitting between them. The CDR3 loop is CASSIRGINEKLFF. The CDR3 bases are TGTGCCAGTAGTATCAGGGGTATTAATGAAAAACTGTTTTTT.

The rearrangement uses TRBV19 and TRBJ1-2; tentatively, D is TRBD1 (5 bases). V shed 5 bases and J shed 4 bases, with 11 bases lying between them. CDR1 is LNHDA and CDR2 is SQIVND in the germline V gene (reference sequence). CDR3 size: 13 residues. CDR3 sequence (DNA): TGTGCCAGTAGTTTCGACAGCATCTATGGCTACACCTTC. It yields the protein CASSFDSIYGYTF.

This clone occurred once. The CDR3 is CASSLGRLAGKGHNEQFF. The CDR3 DNA follows: TGTGCCAGCAGCTTAGGAAGACTAGCGGGAAAAGGGCACAATGAGCAGTTCTTC. This chain uses TRBV7-6 with TRBJ2-1; 11 bases align to TRBD2. CDR1 SGHVS and CDR2 FNYEAQ come from the germline V gene. CDR3 length equals 18 residues. V trimming: 1 base; J trimming: 5 bases; junction bases outside the gene matches: 10.

V usage is TRBV7-9 and J usage is TRBJ2-7, with TRBD1 matching 9 bases. The V and J ends lost 3 bases and 1 base, in that order; junction bases with no gene match: 4. Per the germline V gene, CDR1 is SEHNR and CDR2 is FQNEAQ (reference sequence). CDR3 length equals 15 residues. CDR3 bases: TGTGCCAGCAGCTTTGCGGACAGGGGATCCTACGAGCAGTACTTC. It encodes CASSFADRGSYEQYF.

The chain employs TRBV4-2 and TRBJ2-5; 7 bases fit TRBD1. The ends lost 2 bases at V and 1 base at J; junction bases unmatched: 7. Germline V gene data show CDR1 as LGHNA and CDR2 as YNFKEQ. This CDR3 is built from 16 residues. CDR3 in amino acids: CASSQTGTVLQETQYF. For the CDR3, the DNA is TGTGCCAGCAGCCAAACCGGGACAGTGCTCCAAGAGACCCAGTACTTC.